These T cell receptor beta chains were read from a single sample in a study of beta chain features in type 1 diabetes. The data were produced by immunoSEQ multiplex PCR, yet TCRdb's version contains in-frame clones alone and is incomplete. The data hold a few hundred thousand clones, with 10% to 15% observed a single time. The sequencing input was naive CD4+ T cells from blood. The source is a man aged 18 to 30 in good health. CDR3s include the opening cysteine and the closing phenylalanine or tryptophan. A D gene is named only where the DNA matches it firmly. Only some rows state a clone size, as once, few, many or a class for expanded clones.

. | TRBJ2-6 | TRBV6-5 | TRBD2 | CASSYVAGSNVLTF | TGTGCCAGCAGTTATGTAGCGGGATCCAACGTCCTGACTTTC
. | TRBJ2-7 | TRBV6-5 | TRBD1 | CASIRVQGAEQYF | TGTGCCAGCATTAGGGTACAGGGGGCCGAGCAGTACTTC
few | TRBJ2-3 | TRBV18 | . | CASSPPLSTDTQYF | TGTGCCAGCTCACCACCCCTCAGCACAGATACGCAGTATTTT
few | TRBJ2-1 | TRBV4-1 | . | CASSHKREQFF | TGCGCCAGCAGCCACAAGCGGGAGCAGTTCTTC
few | TRBJ1-2 | TRBV6-5 | . | CASSYSAGLGYGYTF | TGTGCCAGCAGTTACTCAGCAGGGCTGGGCTATGGCTACACCTTC
. | TRBJ2-7 | TRBV18 | . | CASSPSSRAPYEQYF | TGTGCCAGCTCACCAAGCAGCAGGGCCCCCTACGAGCAGTACTTC
few | TRBJ2-7 | TRBV15 | TRBD1 | CATSREGGGSYEQYF | TGTGCCACCAGCAGAGAAGGGGGCGGCTCCTACGAGCAGTACTTC
few | TRBJ1-2 | TRBV6-6 | TRBD1 | CASRRSGGDGYTF | TGTGCCAGCAGACGATCAGGGGGCGATGGCTACACCTTC
. | TRBJ2-7 | TRBV7-9 | . | CASSPLNLGASEQYF | TGTGCCAGCAGCCCCCTGAATCTGGGGGCGAGTGAGCAGTACTTC
. | TRBJ2-7 | TRBV11-2 | TRBD1 | CASSNTGTAYEQYF | TGTGCCAGCAGTAACACTGGGACAGCCTACGAGCAGTACTTC
. | TRBJ2-6 | TRBV5-1 | . | CASSLQPGSAPGANVLTF | TGCGCCAGCAGCTTGCAACCAGGTAGCGCGCCTGGGGCCAACGTCCTGACTTTC
few | TRBJ2-5 | TRBV7-2 | TRBD2 | CASSSTSVETQYF | TGTGCCAGCAGCTCGACTAGCGTAGAGACCCAGTACTTC
. | TRBJ1-2 | TRBV5-4 | TRBD1 | CASSLRVGTVVDYGYTF | TGTGCCAGCAGCTTAAGAGTGGGGACAGTAGTCGACTATGGCTACACCTTC
few | TRBJ2-7 | TRBV28 | . | CASSLLRQAYEQYF | TGTGCCAGCAGTTTGTTGAGACAGGCCTACGAGCAGTACTTC
. | TRBJ2-1 | TRBV19 | TRBD1 | CASNRGAVYNEQFF | TGTGCCAGTAACAGGGGTGCGGTCTACAATGAGCAGTTCTTC
few | TRBJ2-7 | TRBV6-5 | . | CASSNGVHYEQYF | TGTGCCAGCAGTAACGGGGTCCACTACGAGCAGTACTTC
. | TRBJ2-2 | TRBV10-3 | TRBD2 | CAMGAGTSVSTGELFF | TGTGCCATGGGCGCCGGGACTAGCGTTTCGACCGGGGAGCTGTTTTTT
few | TRBJ1-3 | TRBV7-9 | . | CASSLRVLGNTIYF | TGTGCCAGCAGCTTACGGGTTCTGGGAAACACCATATATTTT
few | TRBJ2-7 | TRBV2 | TRBD1 | CASSDGQGGFGEQYF | TGTGCCAGCAGTGATGGACAGGGCGGGTTCGGAGAGCAGTACTTC
few | TRBJ2-7 | TRBV18 | TRBD1 | CASSAGTGYREQYF | TGTGCCAGCTCAGCGGGGACAGGGTACCGCGAGCAGTACTTC
few | TRBJ2-7 | TRBV28 | . | CASSSGQNSYEQYF | TGTGCCAGCAGTTCAGGACAGAACTCCTACGAGCAGTACTTC
few | TRBJ2-7 | TRBV7-3 | . | CASSWAGSTEQYF | TGTGCCAGCAGCTGGGCAGGTTCGACCGAGCAGTACTTC
. | TRBJ2-7 | TRBV6-5 | . | CASSYAASSYEQYF | TGTGCCAGCAGTTACGCGGCCAGCTCCTACGAGCAGTACTTC
. | TRBJ1-2 | TRBV5-1 | . | CASSLEQPGANYGYTF | TGCGCCAGCAGCTTGGAACAACCGGGAGCTAACTATGGCTACACCTTC
. | TRBJ1-4 | TRBV5-1 | . | CASSSPFDEKLFF | TGCGCCAGCAGCTCCCCCTTTGATGAAAAACTGTTTTTT
. | TRBJ1-2 | TRBV4-2 | TRBD1 | CASSQGTGDYGYTF | TGTGCCAGCAGCCAGGGGACAGGGGACTATGGCTACACCTTC
few | TRBJ1-2 | TRBV30 | . | CAWSVRHLYGYTF | TGTGCCTGGAGTGTAAGACACCTCTATGGCTACACCTTC
. | TRBJ2-1 | TRBV6-5 | . | CASSLDSLSYNEQFF | TGTGCCAGCAGTTTGGACAGCCTCTCCTACAATGAGCAGTTCTTC
. | TRBJ2-1 | TRBV5-1 | . | CASSFRQSSYNEQFF | TGCGCCAGCAGCTTCAGACAGAGCTCCTACAATGAGCAGTTCTTC
few | TRBJ2-7 | TRBV7-3 | . | CASSLTAGSYYEQYF | TGTGCCAGCAGCTTAACGGCAGGCTCTTACTACGAGCAGTACTTC
. | TRBJ1-2 | TRBV30 | TRBD1 | CAWSPDREGGYTF | TGTGCCTGGAGTCCGGACAGGGAGGGTGGCTACACCTTC
. | TRBJ2-7 | TRBV7-3 | TRBD2 | CASSLSGSSYEQYF | TGTGCCAGCAGCTTAAGCGGGAGCTCCTACGAGCAGTACTTC
few | TRBJ2-2 | TRBV7-2 | . | CASSSQGKFNTGELFF | TGTGCCAGCAGCTCCCAGGGTAAATTTAACACCGGGGAGCTGTTTTTT
few | TRBJ1-5 | TRBV5-4 | TRBD1 | CASSLGGQHNQPQHF | TGTGCCAGCAGCTTGGGGGGACAGCACAATCAGCCCCAGCATTTT
. | TRBJ2-1 | TRBV9 | TRBD2 | CASSEGLGLYNEQFF | TGTGCCAGCAGCGAGGGACTAGGTCTCTACAATGAGCAGTTCTTC
few | TRBJ2-5 | TRBV7-2 | TRBD1 | CASSLILGTANSNKYF | TGTGCCAGCAGCTTAATACTCGGGACAGCCAATTCCAATAAGTACTTC